Below are 24 T cell receptor beta chains sequenced from a single sample in a study of T cell responses to AZD1222 COVID-19 vaccine. Generated by immunoSEQ multiplex PCR, the TCRdb table keeps only in-frame clones and is missing some. The sample consists of some 150,000 clones, about 93% of them appearing once. The source material was peripheral blood, sampled on day 0 of AZD1222 vaccination. The receptor source for this set is an adult in good health.

This chain links TRBV6-5 with TRBJ1-1, with D hard to call. V dropped 3 bases and J dropped 2 bases, with 7 bases sitting between them. The CDR3 consists of 13 residues. Germline values: CDR1 MNHEY, CDR2 SVGAGI. For the CDR3, the DNA is TGTGCCAGCAGTTATGGTCCTAACACTGAAGCTTTCTTT. It encodes CASSYGPNTEAFF.

This clone was recorded once. The chain has TRBV28 and TRBJ1-1; D not certain. V was shortened by 10 bases and J by 1 base, with 10 bases between the two germline ends. CDR1 is MDHEN, CDR2 SYDVKM, per germline. The CDR3 runs 12 residues. CDR3 nucleotide sequence: TGTGCCACCGAGACAAGGAACACTGAAGCTTTCTTT. Translated: CATETRNTEAFF.

The chain combines TRBV6-1 with TRBJ2-4; D unresolved. CDR3 length equals 16 residues. Germline V gene data show CDR1 as MNHNS and CDR2 as SASEGT. Trimming left V 2 bases short and J 0 bases short, with 11 bases between. The CDR3 nucleotides are TGTGCCAGCAGTGAACGCCCGGCTCTAGCCAAAAACATTCAGTACTTC. Translation gives CASSERPALAKNIQYF.

The chain is built from TRBV29-1 and TRBJ2-7; 9 nucleotides align to TRBD1. Germline trimming cut 1 base from V and 5 bases from J; bases unmatched to any gene: 6. This CDR3 has 14 residues. In germline, CDR1 is SQVTM, CDR2 ANQGSEA. CDR3 sequence (DNA): TGCAGCGTTGAAGGGGGACAGGGAATTAACGAGCAGTACTTC. Protein: CSVEGGQGINEQYF.

The chain has TRBV19 and TRBJ1-1; the D gene is possibly TRBD1 (5 bases). CDR1 and CDR2 (germline): LNHDA, SQIVND (reference sequence). The V end lost 3 bases, the J end lost 7 bases, and 12 bases lay between the germline ends. The CDR3 is 13 amino acids. The CDR3 sequence is CASSMGTAIEAFF. The CDR3 DNA reads TGTGCCAGTAGTATGGGGACGGCTATTGAAGCTTTCTTT.

V usage is TRBV6-5 and J usage is TRBJ1-4; a possible D gene is TRBD1 (6 bases). The germline V and J ends were trimmed by 4 bases and 4 bases, with 13 bases remaining between them. The CDR3 sequence is 15 residues long. Germline loops: CDR1 MNHEY, CDR2 SVGAGI. CDR3 nucleotides: TGTGCCAGCAGTTCGACAGGTGCAAATAATGAAAAACTGTTTTTT. Protein sequence: CASSSTGANNEKLFF.

The sample holds one count of this clone. This chain joins TRBV12-5 and TRBJ1-2; a weak D match, TRBD1 (5 bases). The germline gives CDR1 LGHNT, CDR2 FRNRAP. V lost 2 bases and J 2 bases, leaving 12 bases between the germline ends. The CDR3 length is 15 residues. CDR3 sequence (DNA): TGTGCTAGTGGTTTGTTCAGGGCGCACAACTATGGCTACACCTTC. This sequence encodes CASGLFRAHNYGYTF.

CDR3 region: CASSLERYEQYF. DNA for the CDR3: TGTGCCAGCAGTTTAGAGCGCTACGAGCAGTACTTC. The rearrangement links TRBV12-3 or TRBV12-4 to TRBJ2-7; D remains ambiguous. The CDR3 is 12 amino acids. The V end was cut by 1 base, the J end by 3 bases, with 4 bases between.

This chain connects TRBV6-5 to TRBJ2-1; 10 nucleotides line up with TRBD2. This CDR3 comprises 15 residues. Germline lookup yields CDR1 MNHEY and CDR2 SVGAGI. V shed 7 bases, J shed 8 bases, and the junction held 11 bases outside the gene matches. The CDR3 region is CASKLAGAVGDEQFF. CDR3 in DNA: TGTGCCAGCAAGCTAGCGGGAGCGGTCGGGGATGAGCAGTTCTTC.

The rearrangement links TRBV2 to TRBJ1-4; 7 positions agree with TRBD1. Trimming took 6 bases from V and 8 from J; bases not matched to a gene: 9. Germline assignment: CDR1 SNHLY and CDR2 FYNNEI. This CDR3 is built from 14 residues. CDR3 sequence: CASRPGTVTEKLFF. CDR3 coding DNA: TGTGCCAGCAGACCCGGGACAGTGACGGAAAAACTGTTTTTT.

The gene calls are TRBV19 and TRBJ1-3, with TRBD1 matching over 9 bases. Germline CDR1 LNHDA, CDR2 SQIVND (reference sequence). J lost 5 bases, V lost 3 bases, and 14 bases had no gene match. This CDR3 has 18 amino acids. The CDR3 here is CASSMLGQGAVVRNTIYF. The CDR3 DNA reads TGTGCCAGTAGTATGTTGGGACAGGGAGCGGTTGTGAGAAACACCATATATTTT.

V usage is TRBV3-1 (or the pseudogene TRBV3-2) and J usage is TRBJ2-3; D gene ambiguous. The V gene's germline CDR1 is LGHDT and CDR2 YNNKEL (reference sequence). The CDR3 extends over 13 amino acids. The V gene lost 1 base and the J gene lost 7 bases, with 9 bases spanning the gap. The CDR3 nucleotides read TGTGCCAGCAGCCAAGGATCCCGCTATACGCAGTATTTT. Encoded protein: CASSQGSRYTQYF.

This rearrangement joins TRBV27 to TRBJ2-7; the match to TRBD1 covers 7 bases. The junction had 9 bases not matched to a gene; V was cut back by 6 bases and J by 1 base. This CDR3 has 15 amino acids. Germline V gene lookup returns CDR1 MNHEY and CDR2 SMNVEV (reference sequence). CDR3 sequence: CASRVRQGDSYEQYF. CDR3 bases: TGTGCCAGCAGAGTTCGACAGGGTGATTCCTACGAGCAGTACTTC.

This clone occurred a few times. This rearrangement joins TRBV3-1 (or the pseudogene TRBV3-2) to TRBJ1-1; no reliable D call. V lost 1 base, J lost 1 base, and 10 bases lay in between. The CDR3 is 15 residues long. CDR1 is LGHDT and CDR2 is YNNKEL in the germline V gene (reference sequence). Here the CDR3 reads CASSQVLTKNTEAFF. CDR3 DNA: TGTGCCAGCAGCCAAGTTCTCACGAAGAACACTGAAGCTTTCTTT.

The genes are TRBV6-5 and TRBJ1-6; D gene unclear. Germline V gene data show CDR1 as MNHEY and CDR2 as SVGAGI. With 9 bases removed from V and 7 bases from J, the gap between germline ends came to 19 bases. CDR3 length: 15 residues. The CDR3 sequence: CASGETHLGNSPLHF. The CDR3 DNA reads as TGTGCCAGTGGGGAGACCCACCTGGGCAATTCACCCCTCCACTTT.

The rearrangement joins TRBV5-1 to TRBJ1-1; possibly TRBD1 for D (6 bases). Trimming took 0 bases from V and 4 from J, leaving 13 bases between them. Germline loops: CDR1 SGHRS, CDR2 YFSETQ. The CDR3 is 15 residues long. The chain's CDR3 is CASSLVGGGGTEAFF. As DNA, the CDR3 is TGCGCCAGCAGCTTGGTCGGGGGAGGGGGCACTGAAGCTTTCTTT.

This clone was seen just once. V is TRBV5-1 and J is TRBJ1-6; 7 bases line up with TRBD1. V lost 0 bases to trimming and J lost 1 base; unmatched junction nucleotides: 4. Germline CDR1 reads SGHRS; CDR2 reads YFSETQ. This CDR3 contains 17 residues. The CDR3 bases are TGCGCCAGCAGCTTGGGAGGGGGCGAGTCCTATAATTCACCCCTCCACTTT. Translation gives CASSLGGGESYNSPLHF. Based on the CDR3 plus reference TRBV5-1 and TRBJ1-6, the full variable domain is KAGVTQTPRYLIKTRGQQVTLSCSPISGHRSVSWYQQTPGQGLQFLFEYFSETQRNKGNFPGRFSGRQFSNSRSEMNVSTLELGDSALYLCASSLGGGESYNSPLHFGNGTRLTVT.

CDR3 residues: CASSDRGTQTGELFF. CDR3 nucleotide sequence: TGTGCCAGCAGCGACAGGGGAACCCAGACCGGGGAGCTGTTTTTT. The V and J genes are TRBV7-9 and TRBJ2-2, with 8 bases matching TRBD1. This CDR3 has 15 amino acids. Germline V gene sequence: CDR1 SEHNR, CDR2 FQNEAQ (reference sequence). The J segment lost 5 bases and the V segment lost 5 bases, leaving 7 bases of the junction unmatched.

This clone was seen a single time. The chain has TRBV7-9 and TRBJ1-6; 9 bases align to TRBD1. The CDR3 totals 18 residues. V was pared by 5 bases and J by 0 bases, with 8 bases of the junction left unmatched. From germline, CDR1 is SEHNR and CDR2 FQNEAQ (reference sequence). For the CDR3, the DNA is TGTGCCAGCAGCGCCTCCGGGACAGGGCTCTCCTATAATTCACCCCTCCACTTT. This gives the protein CASSASGTGLSYNSPLHF. Full variable domain (remainder filled in from reference TRBV7-9 and TRBJ1-6): DTGVSQNPRHKITKRGQNVTFRCDPISEHNRLYWYRQTLGQGPEFLTYFQNEAQLEKSRLLSDRFSAERPKGSFSTLEIQRTEQGDSAMYLCASSASGTGLSYNSPLHFGNGTRLTVT.

The V call is TRBV10-3, the J call TRBJ1-5; 7 bases are a match to TRBD1. V lost 10 bases and J lost 7; bases outside the gene matches: 16. The germline gives CDR1 ENHRY, CDR2 SYGVKD. The CDR3 has 15 amino acids. As DNA, the CDR3 is TGTGCCAGCGCCCCTTATGAGGGGGCTCGACAGCCCCAGCATTTT. The encoded protein is CASAPYEGARQPQHF.

This chain connects TRBV7-9 to TRBJ1-4; possible D gene TRBD1, 5 bases. Germline lookup yields CDR1 SEHNR and CDR2 FQNEAQ (reference sequence). The CDR3 consists of 16 residues. V was cut by 5 bases and J by 0 bases, with 13 bases left in between. CDR3 in DNA: TGTGCCAGCAGCCCCGGGGACGGATCAACTAATGAAAAACTGTTTTTT. Protein: CASSPGDGSTNEKLFF.

The rearrangement uses TRBV29-1 and TRBJ1-2; no clear D. V lost 6 bases and J lost 4, with 21 bases in between. The CDR3 runs 15 residues. Germline values: CDR1 SQVTM, CDR2 ANQGSEA. CDR3 protein: CSVGPPEWLFYGYTF. CDR3 coding DNA: TGCAGCGTGGGCCCGCCGGAGTGGCTCTTCTATGGCTACACCTTC.

The J gene is TRBJ2-5, the V gene TRBV30; TRBD2 aligns across 8 bases. Germline loops: CDR1 GTSNPN, CDR2 SVGIG (reference sequence). V was clipped by 4 bases and J by 5 bases; unmatched bases: 9. This CDR3 spans 14 amino acids. The CDR3 reads CAWTRLARRETQYF. The CDR3 DNA follows: TGTGCCTGGACCAGACTAGCGAGGAGGGAGACCCAGTACTTC.

The genes are TRBV2 and TRBJ1-2; D gene ambiguous. The CDR3 extends over 12 amino acids. Germline V lookup: CDR1 SNHLY, CDR2 FYNNEI. V was pared by 4 bases and J by 2 bases, with 5 bases between. This chain's CDR3 is CASSVTNYGYTF. In DNA form, the CDR3 reads TGTGCCAGCAGTGTGACGAACTATGGCTACACCTTC. Looking up the rest from reference TRBV2 and TRBJ1-2 gives the full variable domain: EPEVTQTPSHQVTQMGQEVILRCVPISNHLYFYWYRQILGQKVEFLVSFYNNEISEKSEIFDDQFSVERPDGSNFTLKIRSTKLEDSAMYFCASSVTNYGYTFGSGTRLTVV.